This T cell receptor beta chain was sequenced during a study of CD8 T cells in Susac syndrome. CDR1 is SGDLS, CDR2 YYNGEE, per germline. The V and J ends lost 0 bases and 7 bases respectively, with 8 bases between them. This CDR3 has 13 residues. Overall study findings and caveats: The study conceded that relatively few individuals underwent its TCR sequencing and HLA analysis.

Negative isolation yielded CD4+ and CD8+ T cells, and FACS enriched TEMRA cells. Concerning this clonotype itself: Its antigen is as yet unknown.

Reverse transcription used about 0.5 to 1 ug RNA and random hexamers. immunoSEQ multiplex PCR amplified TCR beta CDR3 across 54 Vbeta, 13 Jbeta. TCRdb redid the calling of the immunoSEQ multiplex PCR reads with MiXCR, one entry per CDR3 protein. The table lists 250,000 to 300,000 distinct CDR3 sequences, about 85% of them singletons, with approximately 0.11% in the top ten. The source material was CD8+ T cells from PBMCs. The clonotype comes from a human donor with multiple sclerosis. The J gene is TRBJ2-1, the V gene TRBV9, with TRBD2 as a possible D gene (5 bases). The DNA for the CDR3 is TGTGCCAGCAGCGTAGGGACTCGGAATGAGCAGTTCTTC. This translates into CASSVGTRNEQFF.